This T cell receptor (beta chain) was sequenced for a study of OX40 agonist ivuxolimab in advanced cancers. Study results and limitations: Both CD4+ and CD8+ T cell populations in blood had undergone clonal expansion by week 6 at 0.1 to 3.0 mg/kg.

The J segment lost 4 bases and the V segment lost 3 bases, leaving 7 bases of the junction unmatched. Germline V gives CDR1 MNHEY, CDR2 SMNVEV (reference sequence). The CDR3 extends over 16 amino acids. The table came from immunoSEQ multiplex PCR; TCRdb's copy has only in-frame clones and leaves some out. Of fewer than 30,000 clones in the sample, over 80% were seen once. Turning to this clone: Its antigen remains unknown.

This chain connects TRBV27 to TRBJ2-2; 8 bases match TRBD1. This specimen consisted of CD4+ or CD8+ T cells sorted from blood, obtained in a trial of the OX40 agonist ivuxolimab. This TCR came from an adult with an advanced solid tumor such as melanoma, head and neck, liver or kidney cancer. The CDR3 DNA is TGTGCCAGCAGTTTTCGGGGACAGGTGGGCACCGGGGAGCTGTTTTTT. Translating gives CASSFRGQVGTGELFF.